This T cell receptor (beta chain) was captured in a study of blood T cell repertoires in COVID-19. Across the study: T cells, B-cell-depleted T cells, or PBMCs supplied cDNA or gDNA.

CDR1 is MGHRA, CDR2 YSYEKL, per germline. The ends lost 4 bases at V and 4 bases at J; junction bases unmatched: 8. CDR3 length equals 15 residues. Participants, about 18 to 90 years old, spanned around 25 US areas. The study assigned cohorts using participant-reported clinical history. Original methodology: Amplification of reference gene primers provided the estimated nucleated cell counts. TCRdb's copy holds only in-frame clones and misses some; the assay was immunoSEQ multiplex PCR. V, J and clone size are those of that table, while D and trimming were read from the DNA. The sample records about 280,000 clones, 85% being singletons.

The clonotype comes from a woman aged 50 to 60 who had recovered from COVID-19. Sample: PBMCs or T cells enriched from blood (not recorded which). This chain connects TRBV4-1 to TRBJ2-5; 8 positions match TRBD1. CDR3 bases: TGCGCCAGCAGCCCCCAGGGGGCGGATCCAGAGACCCAGTACTTC. Its translation: CASSPQGADPETQYF.